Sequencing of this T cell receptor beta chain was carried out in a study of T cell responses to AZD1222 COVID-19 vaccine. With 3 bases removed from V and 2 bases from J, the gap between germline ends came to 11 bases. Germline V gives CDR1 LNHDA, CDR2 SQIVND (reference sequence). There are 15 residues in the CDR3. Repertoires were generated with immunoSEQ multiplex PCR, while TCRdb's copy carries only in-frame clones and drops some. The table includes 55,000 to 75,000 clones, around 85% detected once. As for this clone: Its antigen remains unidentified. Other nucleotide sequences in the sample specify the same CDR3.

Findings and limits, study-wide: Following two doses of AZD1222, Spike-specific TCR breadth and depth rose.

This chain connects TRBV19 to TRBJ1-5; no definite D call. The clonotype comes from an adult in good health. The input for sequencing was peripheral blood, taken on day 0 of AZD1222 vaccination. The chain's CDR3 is CASSIRGAGNQPQHF. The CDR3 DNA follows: TGTGCCAGTAGTATTCGCGGTGCGGGCAATCAGCCCCAGCATTTT.